What follows are 26 T cell receptor beta chains derived from one specimen sequenced in a study of human thymus T cells. The protocol was immunoSEQ multiplex PCR, while the TCRdb copy is restricted to in-frame clones and leaves out a portion. The table has some 120,000 clones, approximately 96% seen once. It was from resections taken during corrective heart surgery that the thymus tissue came. Sequencing was performed on thymus tissue. These receptors were taken from a boy under two years old with a congenital heart defect but otherwise immunologically healthy.

The chain combines TRBV28 with TRBJ2-3, with 9 bases that match TRBD1. Germline V gene lookup returns CDR1 MDHEN and CDR2 SYDVKM. This CDR3 has 16 amino acids. V gave up 6 bases and J gave up 2 bases; unmatched junction bases: 9. CDR3 nucleotide sequence: TGTGCCAGCAGGGACTTACAGGGGGCGGTCACAGATACGCAGTATTTT. Its translation: CASRDLQGAVTDTQYF.

The chain is built from TRBV6-6 and TRBJ1-6, with D hard to call. Trimming cost V 2 bases and J 0 bases, with 8 bases left between them. This CDR3 region has 16 residues. Germline V lookup: CDR1 MNHNY, CDR2 SVGAGI (reference sequence). The CDR3 is CASSYVLSSYNSPLHF. CDR3 nucleotide sequence: TGTGCCAGCAGTTACGTCCTAAGCTCCTATAATTCACCCCTCCACTTT.

This sequence joins TRBV19 and TRBJ2-1, with D perhaps TRBD1 (6 bases). Trimming stripped 4 bases from V and 7 bases from J, with 20 bases between. From germline, CDR1 is LNHDA and CDR2 SQIVND (reference sequence). The CDR3 extends over 16 amino acids. The CDR3 DNA is TGTGCCAGTAGTACGGAAACAGGGCGGGTGTGGAATGAGCAGTTCTTC. This translates into CASSTETGRVWNEQFF.

CDR3 DNA sequence: TGTGCCACCAGCAGAGATAGGATCCAGTGGACTAGAGTCTTAAATGAGCAGTTCTTC. Protein product: CATSRDRIQWTRVLNEQFF. This chain links TRBV15 with TRBJ2-1; 7 bases line up with TRBD2. Losses at the gene ends were 0 bases for V and 7 bases for J; bases not matched to a gene: 18. The CDR3 has 19 residues. Germline V lookup: CDR1 LNHNV, CDR2 YYDKDF (reference sequence).

V and J are TRBV7-8 and TRBJ2-3; TRBD2 might be the D (5 bases). This CDR3 contains 17 residues. CDR1 is SGHVS and CDR2 is FQNEAQ in the germline V gene. The V end lost 4 bases, the J end lost 2 bases, and 19 bases lay between the germline ends. The CDR3: CASSSGMKDFHTDTQYF. As DNA, the CDR3 is TGTGCCAGCAGCTCTGGGATGAAGGACTTCCACACAGATACGCAGTATTTT. Supplemented by reference TRBV7-8 and TRBJ2-3, the full variable domain reads GAGVSQSPRYKVAKRGQDVALRCDPISGHVSLFWYQQALGQGPEFLTYFQNEAQLDKSGLPSDRFFAERPEGSVSTLKIQRTQQEDSAVYLCASSSGMKDFHTDTQYFGPGTRLTVL.

The rearrangement links TRBV28 to TRBJ1-2; weak D call: TRBD1 (6 bases). The CDR3 is 16 amino acids. Looked up from germline, CDR1 is MDHEN and CDR2 is SYDVKM. The V and J ends lost 6 bases and 8 bases respectively, with 25 bases between them. The CDR3 DNA reads TGTGCCAGCAGCTACCAGAGACAGGTAGTGGGGAGAGGCTACACCTTC. It encodes CASSYQRQVVGRGYTF.

The V and J genes are TRBV10-2 and TRBJ1-1; tentatively, D is TRBD1 (6 bases). The CDR3 has 13 amino acids. Germline assignment: CDR1 WSHSY and CDR2 SAAADI. V lost 4 bases and J 7 bases, leaving 13 bases between the germline ends. CDR3 sequence (DNA): TGCGCCAGCAGTGCCCAGGGGAATTGTGAAGCTTTCTTT. Translation gives CASSAQGNCEAFF.

This clone was seen once. This chain joins TRBV28 and TRBJ1-1; no firm D call. CDR3 length: 11 residues. Germline CDR1 and CDR2: MDHEN and SYDVKM. Trimming removed 5 bases from V and 2 bases from J, with 3 bases in between. The CDR3 DNA sequence: TGTGCCAGCAGTATTAACACTGAAGCTTTCTTT. This gives the protein CASSINTEAFF.

J is TRBJ2-1 and V is TRBV6-5; 13 bases are a match to TRBD2. Germline V gene data show CDR1 as MNHEY and CDR2 as SVGAGI. The V segment lost 1 base and the J segment 8 bases; nucleotides outside the gene matches: 2. The CDR3 sequence is 15 residues long. CDR3 in DNA: TGTGCCAGCAGTTACTGGGGGACTAGCGGGGATGAGCAGTTCTTC. Residues: CASSYWGTSGDEQFF.

This sequence joins TRBV4-3 and TRBJ2-2; D gene unclear. CDR1 LGHNA and CDR2 YSLEER come from the germline V gene. The CDR3 extends over 16 amino acids. V was cut by 3 bases and J by 6 bases, with 17 bases left in between. Here the CDR3 DNA reads TGCGCCAGCAGCCACCTGAACAAGAAAATCTCCGGGGAGCTGTTTTTT. Translated: CASSHLNKKISGELFF.

This clone was counted once. J is TRBJ1-6 and V is TRBV2; D is ambiguous. V was clipped by 5 bases and J by 7 bases, with 21 bases between them. Germline V gene data show CDR1 as SNHLY and CDR2 as FYNNEI. The CDR3 has 17 residues. The CDR3 coding sequence is TGTGCCAGCAGTCCACGGCCCCCCTTCGGACGCAATTCACCCCTCCACTTT. Residues: CASSPRPPFGRNSPLHF.

The rearrangement links TRBV29-1 to TRBJ2-2; TRBD1 agrees at 8 bases. In germline, CDR1 is SQVTM, CDR2 ANQGSEA. V lost 4 bases, J lost 6 bases, and 4 bases stayed unmatched. CDR3 length: 13 residues. CDR3 in DNA: TGCAGCGTTGCGAGACAGGGGCCCGGGGAGCTGTTTTTT. Translated: CSVARQGPGELFF.

The gene calls are TRBV5-8 and TRBJ2-1; TRBD1 matches 7 bases. Trimming at V came to 3 bases and at J to 12 bases, leaving 9 bases not matched to a gene. The CDR3 extends over 13 amino acids. Germline assignment: CDR1 SGHTS and CDR2 YDEGEE. This CDR3 reads CASSYTGAAGQFF. In nucleotides, the CDR3 is TGTGCCAGCAGCTACACAGGGGCCGCGGGGCAGTTCTTC.

The rearrangement links TRBV2 to TRBJ2-5, with 9 bases fitting TRBD2. CDR3 length: 18 residues. Losses at the gene ends were 5 bases for V and 4 bases for J; bases not matched to a gene: 17. Germline CDR1 is SNHLY and CDR2 is FYNNEI. Written as DNA, the CDR3 is TGTGCCAGCAGTTACGGGTGGTTGAGCGGGGGGCGGCGAGAGACCCAGTACTTC. Amino acid sequence: CASSYGWLSGGRRETQYF.

The gene calls are TRBV27 and TRBJ2-5, with 13 bases identical to TRBD2. This CDR3 contains 18 residues. V trimming: 3 bases; J trimming: 5 bases; junction bases outside the gene matches: 12. Germline-derived CDR1 and CDR2 are MNHEY and SMNVEV (reference sequence). The CDR3 DNA reads TGTGCCAGCAGTTTGGGACTAGCGGGGACACCGGGGGAGGAGACCCAGTACTTC. Translating gives CASSLGLAGTPGEETQYF.

J is TRBJ1-6 and V is TRBV6-1, with D possibly matching TRBD1 (6 bases). CDR1 is MNHNS, CDR2 SASEGT, per germline. V was pared by 6 bases and J by 8 bases, with 8 bases between. The CDR3 extends over 12 amino acids. CDR3 loop: CASRQGYSPLHF. The CDR3, as DNA: TGTGCCAGCAGACAGGGATATTCACCCCTCCACTTT.

The chain is built from TRBV2 and TRBJ2-7; a possible D gene is TRBD1 (5 bases). CDR1 is SNHLY and CDR2 is FYNNEI in the germline V gene. V lost 7 bases and J 1 base, leaving 11 bases between the germline ends. The CDR3 runs to 13 residues. The CDR3 here is CASMTVESYEQYF. The CDR3 nucleotides are TGTGCCAGCATGACAGTGGAATCCTACGAGCAGTACTTC.

The sample holds a few counts of this clone. The chain links TRBV15 to TRBJ1-2, with D unclear. The CDR3 consists of 13 residues. The V gene lost 3 bases and the J gene lost 2 bases, with 7 bases spanning the gap. The germline gives CDR1 LNHNV, CDR2 YYDKDF (reference sequence). CDR3 sequence: CATSRDGNYGYTF. CDR3 bases: TGTGCCACCAGCAGGGACGGGAACTATGGCTACACCTTC.

The rearrangement joins TRBV19 to TRBJ1-5; D uncertain. The germline gives CDR1 LNHDA, CDR2 SQIVND (reference sequence). This CDR3 has 14 residues. V dropped 3 bases and J dropped 9 bases, with 15 bases sitting between them. The CDR3 coding sequence is TGTGCCAGTAGTATCCGGCCAGGCACGGGGCCCCAGCATTTT. It is translated as CASSIRPGTGPQHF.

This chain links TRBV4-3 with TRBJ1-6; D gene uncertain. The CDR3 totals 15 residues. Germline V lookup: CDR1 LGHNA, CDR2 YSLEER. Trimming removed 2 bases from V and 5 bases from J, with 10 bases in between. The CDR3 is CASSQLHADNSPLHF. The CDR3 nucleotides read TGCGCCAGCAGCCAACTACACGCGGATAATTCACCCCTCCACTTT.

V usage is TRBV9 and J usage is TRBJ2-7; the match to TRBD2 covers 8 bases. This CDR3 contains 15 residues. CDR1 is SGDLS, CDR2 YYNGEE, per germline. After removal of 4 bases from V and 2 bases from J, the junction contained 8 bases not matched to a gene. The CDR3 sequence is CASSPFLAGTYEQYF. The DNA of the CDR3 is TGTGCCAGCAGCCCCTTTTTAGCGGGGACCTACGAGCAGTACTTC.

This clone has only one observation. The V gene is TRBV10-3, the J gene TRBJ1-1; no definite D call. V was trimmed by 3 bases and J by 5 bases, leaving 10 bases between them. Germline CDR1 ENHRY, CDR2 SYGVKD. This CDR3 has 13 amino acids. The CDR3 nucleotides read TGTGCCATCAGTGAATTGGGGAGAACTGAAGCTTTCTTT. It encodes CAISELGRTEAFF.

This clone was observed once. This chain links TRBV9 with TRBJ1-2; D remains unclear. V lost 7 bases and J 4 bases, leaving 11 bases between the germline ends. In germline, CDR1 is SGDLS, CDR2 YYNGEE. The CDR3 has 12 residues. In DNA form, the CDR3 reads TGTGCCAGCGGTAGGGATGTCTATGGCTACACCTTC. The encoded protein is CASGRDVYGYTF.

V is TRBV7-2 and J is TRBJ2-7; perhaps D is TRBD1 or TRBD2 (6 bases each). This CDR3 has 14 residues. Per germline, CDR1 SGHTA and CDR2 FQGNSA. V lost 5 bases, J lost 3 bases, and 14 bases lay in between. CDR3 sequence: CASSPRGLLYEQYF. The CDR3, as DNA: TGTGCCAGCAGCCCCCGGGGGCTACTCTACGAGCAGTACTTC.

V usage is TRBV11-3 and J usage is TRBJ1-3; D possibly corresponds to TRBD1 (5 bases). Trimming removed 3 bases at V and 0 bases at J, with 15 bases between. The V gene's germline CDR1 is SGHNT and CDR2 YENEEA. The CDR3 has 17 amino acids. CDR3 residues: CASSLYTIQGSGNTIYF. As DNA, the CDR3 is TGTGCCAGCAGCTTGTACACAATTCAGGGCTCTGGAAACACCATATATTTT.

The chain uses TRBV5-1 and TRBJ2-1, with 8 bases matching TRBD2. CDR3 length equals 17 residues. CDR1 and CDR2 (germline): SGHRS, YFSETQ. V gave up 4 bases and J gave up 6 bases; unmatched junction bases: 15. In nucleotides, the CDR3 is TGCGCCAGCAGCCGCAATCCGACGGGGGGGCTTGGCAATGAGCAGTTCTTC. Translated: CASSRNPTGGLGNEQFF. Full variable domain (outside the CDR3, taken from reference TRBV5-1 and TRBJ2-1): KAGVTQTPRYLIKTRGQQVTLSCSPISGHRSVSWYQQTPGQGLQFLFEYFSETQRNKGNFPGRFSGRQFSNSRSEMNVSTLELGDSALYLCASSRNPTGGLGNEQFFGPGTRLTVL.